This T cell receptor (beta chain) is from a study of tumor T cells in aggressive B-cell lymphoma. The germline gives CDR1 SGHVS, CDR2 FNYEAQ. V shed 4 bases and J 4 bases; nucleotides not matched to a gene: 10. CDR3 length equals 16 residues. TCRdb keeps only in-frame clones here, not all; method: immunoSEQ multiplex PCR. The repertoire holds about 10,000 clones, with approximately 85% as singletons. This clone has a single count. The V call is TRBV7-6, the J call TRBJ1-5; 7 bases are a match to TRBD1. This TCR derives from an adult with diffuse large B cell lymphoma. The sequenced sample consisted of tumor tissue. CDR3 loop: CASSSSPGQFNQPQHF. Here the CDR3 DNA reads TGTGCCAGCAGCTCCAGTCCGGGACAGTTTAATCAGCCCCAGCATTTT.